The TCR beta chain under discussion was sequenced for a study of blood T cell repertoires in COVID-19. About the research overall: The origin of the acute and convalescent COVID-19 samples was the United States, Italy and Spain. PBMCs, B-cell-depleted T cells, or T cells were the source of the cDNA or gDNA that made up the material.

CDR3 length: 15 amino acids. The J segment lost 3 bases and the V segment lost 5 bases, leaving 7 bases of the junction unmatched. From germline, CDR1 is SGHRS and CDR2 YFSETQ. In the authors' workflow: By means of reference gene primer amplification, nucleated cell counts were estimated. Sequencing used immunoSEQ multiplex PCR; TCRdb keeps in-frame clones, though not all of them. V and J calls and clone size are as listed in that table; D and trimming were resolved from the DNA. The sample consists of fewer than 250,000 clones, around 90% of them appearing once. The gene calls are TRBV5-1 and TRBJ2-2, with 7 bases fitting TRBD1. The receptor was isolated from a man aged 55 to 70 with acute or convalescent COVID-19. The sample taken for sequencing was peripheral blood. CDR3 nucleotides: TGCGCCAGCAGAATCCCGCAGGGGGACACCGGGGAGCTGTTTTTT. Protein: CASRIPQGDTGELFF.